The clone carrying this T cell receptor beta chain was detected only a few times. The target antigen is unknown. Germline V gene sequence: CDR1 MDHEN, CDR2 SYDVKM. Trimming removed 10 bases from V and 0 bases from J, with 13 bases in between. The CDR3 totals 15 residues. The data derive from a study of T-cell memory formation after mild COVID-19. Study results and caveats: A subset of responding clones appeared in pre-infection memory, suggesting cross-reactive memory joined. Clones that contracted from day 15 to 85 were balanced CD4/CD8, while later expanders leaned CD4+.

5'RACE with constant-segment primers yielded barcoded, UMI-tagged TCR alpha and TCR beta cDNA libraries. TCRdb reanalysed the 5' RACE reads using MiXCR and keeps one entry per CDR3 protein. The data show 50,000 to 60,000 distinct CDR3 sequences, 25% to 35% seen once. The origin of this receptor is a man in his late teens or twenties who had mild COVID-19 (a few samples of this study predate the infection). Cell type and time point are not known. The J gene is TRBJ2-6, the V gene TRBV28; maybe TRBD2 (5 bases). The sample consisted of PBMCs or a T cell subset sorted from them (not recorded which). The CDR3 reads CATSGRDSGANVLTF. DNA of the CDR3: TGTGCCACCTCTGGACGGGACTCTGGGGCCAACGTCCTGACTTTC. Using reference TRBV28 and TRBJ2-6 for the parts outside the CDR3, the full variable domain is DVKVTQSSRYLVKRTGEKVFLECVQDMDHENMFWYRQDPGLGLRLIYFSYDVKMKEKGDIPEGYSVSREKKERFSLILESASTNQTSMYLCATSGRDSGANVLTFGAGSRLTVL.